The entry below describes one TCR beta chain. The CDR3 covers 13 residues. The germline CDR1 and CDR2 sequences are SGHDT and YYEEEE. J was trimmed by 9 bases and V by 4 bases; bases with no gene match: 9. This entry comes from a study of cytomegalovirus exposure and HLA in healthy donors. In the PCR, 60 Vbeta and 13 Jbeta primers were used. Only in-frame clones appear in the TCRdb table, and some are missing; sequencing was by immunoSEQ multiplex PCR. This sample has approximately 120,000 clones, with 75% to 80% found just once. V usage is TRBV5-6 and J usage is TRBJ2-7; 8 positions agree with TRBD1. This receptor was obtained from a woman in her forties in good health and CMV-seronegative. Sequences were obtained from PBMCs. The CDR3 nucleotides read TGTGCCAGCAGCCCGGGACAGGACAGGGTGCAGTACTTC. It codes for CASSPGQDRVQYF.